These 29 T cell receptor beta chains were sequenced from one sample in a study of early T cells in non-severe SARS-CoV-2 infection. TCRdb passed the 5' RACE reads through MiXCR, listing each CDR3 protein once. This sample has tens of thousands of distinct CDR3 sequences, with 5.5% to 7% found just once. The source material was whole blood, sampled at baseline. These receptors all stem from an adult who was a healthcare worker with PCR-confirmed SARS-CoV-2 infection or an uninfected control (not recorded which).

The sample holds a few counts of this clonotype. V gene TRBV29-1 combines with J gene TRBJ1-1; possible D gene TRBD1, 6 bases. CDR1 SQVTM and CDR2 ANQGSEA come from the germline V gene. The CDR3 sequence is 13 residues long. Trimming left V 5 bases short and J 1 base short, with 11 bases between. The CDR3 loop reads CSVQRTANTEAFF. CDR3 nucleotide sequence: TGCAGCGTTCAAAGGACAGCGAACACTGAAGCTTTCTTT.

This clonotype was seen more than once but under ten times. The chain links TRBV12-3 or TRBV12-4 to TRBJ2-2; the D is unclear. This CDR3 is 12 amino acids long. V lost 8 bases and J lost 6, with 10 bases in between. The CDR3 spells CASGRPPGELFF. Here the CDR3 DNA reads TGTGCCAGCGGCCGGCCTCCCGGGGAGCTGTTTTTT.

Ten or more counts support this clonotype. This chain links TRBV7-6 with TRBJ2-1; 14 bases are shared with TRBD2. Germline V gives CDR1 SGHVS, CDR2 FNYEAQ. This CDR3 region has 18 residues. With 5 bases clipped from V and 9 bases from J, the junction kept 15 bases outside the gene matches. CDR3: CASSPGTSGGWGDVEQFF. The CDR3 DNA reads TGTGCCAGCAGCCCCGGGACTAGCGGGGGCTGGGGGGATGTTGAGCAGTTCTTC.

This clonotype was seen more than once but under ten times. The rearrangement joins TRBV15 to TRBJ2-2; D uncertain. Looked up from germline, CDR1 is LNHNV and CDR2 is YYDKDF (reference sequence). Trimming left V 0 bases short and J 4 bases short, with 9 bases between. CDR3 length: 15 amino acids. CDR3 sequence: CATSRDRVVTGELFF. As DNA, the CDR3 is TGTGCCACCAGCAGAGATCGGGTAGTCACCGGGGAGCTGTTTTTT.

Ten or more counts support this clonotype. CDR3 sequence: CASSPGEAGEQFF. CDR3 coding DNA: TGTGCCAGCAGCCCCGGGGAGGCTGGTGAGCAGTTCTTC. The chain carries TRBV7-7 and TRBJ2-1; D might be TRBD2 (6 bases). V was pared by 5 bases and J by 9 bases, with 14 bases between. This CDR3 is built from 13 residues. The germline V gene has CDR1 SSHAT and CDR2 FNYEAQ (reference sequence).

A few counts support this clonotype. The chain couples TRBV29-1 to TRBJ2-7; the D gene could be TRBD1 or TRBD2 (6 bases each). The ends were cut back, 5 bases at V and 5 bases at J, with 22 bases in the middle. This CDR3 comprises 15 residues. CDR1 and CDR2 (germline): SQVTM, ANQGSEA. This chain's CDR3 is CSVPRGGTGSHEQYF. The CDR3 DNA is TGCAGCGTTCCCAGAGGGGGGACCGGAAGTCACGAGCAGTACTTC.

There are many counts of this clonotype. This chain links TRBV29-1 with TRBJ2-5; tentatively, D is TRBD1 (5 bases). V was pared by 7 bases and J by 5 bases, with 14 bases between. CDR3 length: 12 amino acids. Germline-derived CDR1 and CDR2 are SQVTM and ANQGSEA. This CDR3 reads CSGGRGMETQYF. CDR3 nucleotides: TGCAGCGGGGGCCGAGGCATGGAGACCCAGTACTTC.

Many counts were recorded for this clonotype. The rearrangement uses TRBV4-2 and TRBJ2-1; D may be TRBD2 (6 bases). CDR3 length: 15 residues. The V gene's germline CDR1 is LGHNA and CDR2 YNFKEQ. V was cut by 3 bases and J by 7 bases, with 16 bases left in between. The CDR3 DNA sequence: TGTGCCAGCAGCCAGGCCCGGAGGGGAGGTAATGAGCAGTTCTTC. This sequence encodes CASSQARRGGNEQFF.

This clonotype was counted at least ten times. As DNA, the CDR3 is TGTGCCAGCAGGAAGGACTTGAACACTGAAGCTTTCTTT. As protein: CASRKDLNTEAFF. This chain connects TRBV28 to TRBJ1-1; D unclear. Germline CDR1 reads MDHEN; CDR2 reads SYDVKM. Deletions cut 6 bases from V and 0 bases from J, with 8 bases between. This CDR3 has 13 residues.

This clonotype was observed at least ten times. The chain has TRBV13 and TRBJ2-7, with unresolved D. Trimming stripped 2 bases from V and 4 bases from J, with 15 bases between. The CDR3 runs 15 residues. From germline, CDR1 is PRHDT and CDR2 FYEKMQ (reference sequence). CDR3 coding DNA: TGTGCCAGCAGCTTACTTTTCGGACCCGATTACGAGCAGTACTTC. It translates to CASSLLFGPDYEQYF.

This clonotype has at least ten counts. The chain uses TRBV12-3 or TRBV12-4 and TRBJ2-2; D is ambiguous. This CDR3 spans 14 amino acids. The V and J ends lost 3 bases and 8 bases respectively, with 13 bases between them. For the CDR3, the DNA is TGTGCCAGCAGTTTTACTCTTCTCACGGGGGAGCTGTTTTTT. Translated, it gives CASSFTLLTGELFF.

The table lists this clonotype with many counts. CDR3 sequence: CASSPQPGSENGQYF. CDR3 sequence (DNA): TGTGCCAGCTCACCTCAGCCTGGGTCAGAAAACGGGCAGTACTTC. The V call is TRBV18, the J call TRBJ2-7; D is undetermined. V was pared by 3 bases and J by 9 bases, with 21 bases between. The CDR3 totals 15 residues. The germline gives CDR1 KGHSH, CDR2 LQKENI.

This clonotype came up many times. The chain combines TRBV6-2 or TRBV6-3 with TRBJ2-1; the D gene is possibly TRBD1 (6 bases). The CDR3 has 16 amino acids. CDR1 is MNHEY, CDR2 SVGEGT, per germline. The V and J ends lost 5 bases and 6 bases respectively, with 20 bases between them. CDR3 nucleotides: TGTGCCAGCAGTAAACACCGGGGAACCAGGGGCAATGAGCAGTTCTTC. It yields the protein CASSKHRGTRGNEQFF.

This chain uses TRBV7-9 with TRBJ1-1; TRBD1 might be the D (6 bases). The CDR3 consists of 14 residues. Germline loops: CDR1 SEHNR, CDR2 FQNEAQ (reference sequence). Trimming stripped 5 bases from V and 1 base from J, with 11 bases between. The CDR3 loop is CASSPGGPNTEAFF. The CDR3 coding sequence is TGTGCCAGCAGCCCCGGGGGCCCGAACACTGAAGCTTTCTTT.

This clonotype came up many times. V and J are TRBV20-1 and TRBJ2-7; no definite D call. Trimming removed 4 bases from V and 3 bases from J, with 13 bases in between. Germline V gene sequence: CDR1 DFQATT, CDR2 SNEGSKA (reference sequence). The CDR3 contains 13 residues. CDR3 region: CSATPGLLYEQYF. The CDR3 DNA is TGCAGTGCTACGCCGGGCCTGCTCTACGAGCAGTACTTC.

The table lists this clonotype with many counts. The rearrangement links TRBV20-1 to TRBJ2-3, with TRBD1 matching over 7 bases. The CDR3 contains 15 residues. Germline loops: CDR1 DFQATT, CDR2 SNEGSKA (reference sequence). J lost 7 bases, V lost 0 bases, and 10 bases had no gene match. In DNA form, the CDR3 reads TGCAGTGCTAGAGACCCGACAGGGCGGCAGAATACGCAGTATTTT. Protein: CSARDPTGRQNTQYF.

This clonotype was counted many times. The rearrangement links TRBV7-8 to TRBJ2-1; 10 positions match TRBD2. The ends lost 1 base at V and 8 bases at J; junction bases unmatched: 11. CDR3 size: 17 residues. Germline loops: CDR1 SGHVS, CDR2 FQNEAQ. CDR3 nucleotide sequence: TGTGCCAGCAGCTTAGGGTCTTCGAGCGGGAGGGCCTATGAGCAGTTCTTC. Protein product: CASSLGSSSGRAYEQFF.

This clonotype was counted at least ten times. The J gene is TRBJ2-7, the V gene TRBV9; TRBD2 matches at 7 bases. The CDR3 length is 15 residues. The germline CDR1 and CDR2 sequences are SGDLS and YYNGEE. The V segment lost 0 bases and the J segment 3 bases; nucleotides outside the gene matches: 6. CDR3 protein: CASSVVAGGLYEQYF. The CDR3 coding sequence is TGTGCCAGCAGCGTAGTAGCGGGCGGCCTCTACGAGCAGTACTTC.

This clonotype has more than one count but fewer than ten. The J gene is TRBJ2-3, the V gene TRBV5-4; D gene ambiguous. This CDR3 is built from 13 residues. The V gene lost 4 bases and the J gene lost 0 bases, with 6 bases spanning the gap. Germline V gene data show CDR1 as SGHNT and CDR2 as YYREEE (reference sequence). The chain's CDR3 is CASSRWSTDTQYF. The CDR3 bases are TGTGCCAGCAGCCGATGGAGCACAGATACGCAGTATTTT.

The table lists this clonotype with many counts. V is TRBV11-2 and J is TRBJ2-1; D not certain. The CDR3 extends over 12 amino acids. The germline CDR1 and CDR2 sequences are SGHAT and FQNNGV. V was pared by 3 bases and J by 9 bases, with 9 bases between. The CDR3 sequence is CASSLLPGEQFF. The CDR3 DNA reads TGTGCCAGCAGCTTGTTACCCGGTGAGCAGTTCTTC.

This clonotype was recorded a few times. J is TRBJ2-2 and V is TRBV27; D is ambiguous. V dropped 5 bases and J dropped 5 bases, with 15 bases sitting between them. In germline, CDR1 is MNHEY, CDR2 SMNVEV (reference sequence). This CDR3 has 15 amino acids. CDR3: CASSAHLTQTGELFF. CDR3 nucleotide sequence: TGTGCCAGCAGTGCGCACCTGACTCAGACCGGGGAGCTGTTTTTT.

This clonotype has at least ten counts. The J gene is TRBJ2-1, the V gene TRBV7-2, with D unresolved. The CDR3 has 11 residues. V gave up 0 bases and J gave up 8 bases, with 2 bases separating them. The germline V gene has CDR1 SGHTA and CDR2 FQGNSA. This chain's CDR3 is CASSLADEQFF. CDR3 in DNA: TGTGCCAGCAGCTTAGCGGATGAGCAGTTCTTC.

The chain has TRBV12-3 or TRBV12-4 and TRBJ2-3, with 8 positions matching TRBD2. With 7 bases clipped from V and 2 bases from J, the junction kept 11 bases outside the gene matches. The CDR3 has 16 residues. Written as DNA, the CDR3 is TGTGCCAGCACCCCGGTTCGAGCGGGGGCCACAGATACGCAGTATTTT. Encoded protein: CASTPVRAGATDTQYF.

This clonotype was seen ten or more times. The chain joins TRBV12-3 or TRBV12-4 to TRBJ2-5; TRBD2 matches 13 bases. This CDR3 spans 12 amino acids. The junction had 7 bases not matched to a gene; V was cut back by 7 bases and J by 14 bases. The chain's CDR3 is CASTPTSGRLYF. In nucleotides, the CDR3 is TGTGCCAGCACCCCGACTAGCGGGAGGCTATACTTC.

This clonotype has a count of ten or more. This chain links TRBV19 with TRBJ2-3; D is undetermined. Trimming took off 6 bases at V and 5 bases at J, with 9 bases between the two ends. The CDR3 loop spans 12 amino acids. Germline loops: CDR1 LNHDA, CDR2 SQIVND (reference sequence). The CDR3 protein is CASRLSGDTQYF. The CDR3 DNA reads TGTGCCAGTAGACTTTCAGGAGATACGCAGTATTTT.

The chain has TRBV2 and TRBJ2-2; D is unresolved. From germline, CDR1 is SNHLY and CDR2 FYNNEI. Trimming cost V 8 bases and J 2 bases, with 12 bases left between them. This CDR3 is built from 14 residues. The CDR3, as DNA: TGTGCCAGCTCACGTGGCGCCAACACCGGGGAGCTGTTTTTT. Protein sequence: CASSRGANTGELFF. Using reference TRBV2 and TRBJ2-2 for the parts outside the CDR3, the full variable domain is EPEVTQTPSHQVTQMGQEVILRCVPISNHLYFYWYRQILGQKVEFLVSFYNNEISEKSEIFDDQFSVERPDGSNFTLKIRSTKLEDSAMYFCASSRGANTGELFFGEGSRLTVL.

This clonotype was seen ten or more times. V and J are TRBV7-2 and TRBJ1-4, with D perhaps TRBD1 (5 bases). CDR3 length equals 14 residues. Germline V gene data show CDR1 as SGHTA and CDR2 as FQGNSA. V lost 5 bases to trimming and J lost 6 bases, with 13 bases between them. CDR3: CASSPGWGDEKLFF. The CDR3 coding sequence is TGTGCCAGCAGCCCAGGTTGGGGCGATGAAAAACTGTTTTTT. The full variable domain, completed using reference TRBV7-2 and TRBJ1-4, is GAGVSQSPSNKVTEKGKDVELRCDPISGHTALYWYRQSLGQGLEFLIYFQGNSAPDKSGLPSDRFSAERTGGSVSTLTIQRTQQEDSAVYLCASSPGWGDEKLFFGSGTQLSVL.

This clonotype was found many times. The germline gene is not matched at one end of the junction; a read error may be the cause. The chain combines TRBV7-9 with TRBJ1-3; D is possibly TRBD1 (6 bases). Germline V lookup: CDR1 SEHNR, CDR2 FQNEAQ (reference sequence). CDR3 length: 18 residues. The CDR3 reads CASSQSGTKKYSENTIYF. The CDR3 coding sequence is TGTGCCAGCAGCCAGTCCGGGACAAAGAAGTACTCTGAAAACACCATATATTTT.

Ten or more counts support this clonotype. The chain combines TRBV15 with TRBJ1-2, with 10 positions matching TRBD1. The CDR3 consists of 16 residues. Germline values: CDR1 LNHNV, CDR2 YYDKDF (reference sequence). Trimming removed 1 base from V and 8 bases from J; junction bases left unmatched: 10. CDR3 nucleotides: TGTGCCACCAGCAGAGTCCCTCGACAGGGGGCGGAGGGCTACACCTTC. Amino acid sequence: CATSRVPRQGAEGYTF. Full variable domain (rest looked up from reference TRBV15 and TRBJ1-2): DAMVIQNPRYQVTQFGKPVTLSCSQTLNHNVMYWYQQKSSQAPKLLFHYYDKDFNNEADTPDNFQSRRPNTSFCFLDIRSPGLGDTAMYLCATSRVPRQGAEGYTFGSGTRLTVV.